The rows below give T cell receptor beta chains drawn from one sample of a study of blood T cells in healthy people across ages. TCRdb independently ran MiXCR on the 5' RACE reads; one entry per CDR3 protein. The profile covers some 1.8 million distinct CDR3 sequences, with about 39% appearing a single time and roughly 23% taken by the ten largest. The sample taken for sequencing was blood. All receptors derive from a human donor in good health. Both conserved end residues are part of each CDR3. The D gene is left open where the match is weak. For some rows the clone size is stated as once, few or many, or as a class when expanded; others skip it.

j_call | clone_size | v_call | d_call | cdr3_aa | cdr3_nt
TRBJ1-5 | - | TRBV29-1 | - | CSVGRDNDQPQHF | TGCAGCGTGGGCCGGGACAACGATCAGCCCCAGCATTTT
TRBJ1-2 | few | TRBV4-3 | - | CASSHLATANYGYTF | TGCGCCAGCAGCCACCTGGCGACAGCTAACTATGGCTACACCTTC
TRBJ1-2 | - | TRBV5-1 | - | CASSLSLGTARRGYTF | TGCGCCAGCAGCTTATCACTCGGGACGGCAAGAAGGGGCTACACCTTC
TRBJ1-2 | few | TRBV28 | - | CASARFAGVPFGYTF | TGTGCCAGCGCCCGGTTCGCAGGGGTACCCTTTGGCTACACCTTC
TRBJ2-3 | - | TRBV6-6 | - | CASSYGSRQVTDTQYF | TGTGCCAGCAGTTACGGTTCGAGACAGGTCACAGATACGCAGTATTTT
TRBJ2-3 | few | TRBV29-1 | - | CSVGELGTQYF | TGCAGCGTGGGGGAACTTGGTACGCAGTATTTT
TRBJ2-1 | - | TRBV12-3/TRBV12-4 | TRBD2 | CAGTQLAGAEDEQFF | TGTGCCGGCACCCAACTAGCGGGGGCCGAGGATGAGCAGTTCTTC
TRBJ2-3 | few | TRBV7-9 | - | CASALVSSSTDTQYF | TGTGCCAGCGCCTTGGTTTCCTCTAGCACAGATACGCAGTATTTT
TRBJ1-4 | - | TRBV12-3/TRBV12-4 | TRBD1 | CASSFPGQKKLFF | TGTGCCAGCAGTTTCCCGGGACAGAAGAAACTGTTTTTT
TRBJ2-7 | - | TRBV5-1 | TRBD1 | CASSLVGTAHEQYF | TGCGCCAGCAGCTTGGTCGGGACAGCCCACGAGCAGTACTTC
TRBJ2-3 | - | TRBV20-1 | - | CSARPLHSTDTQYF | TGCAGTGCTAGACCCCTCCATAGCACAGATACGCAGTATTTT
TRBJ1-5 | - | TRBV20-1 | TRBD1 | CSAPNQGAGNQPQHF | TGCAGTGCTCCTAACCAGGGGGCAGGCAATCAGCCCCAGCATTTT
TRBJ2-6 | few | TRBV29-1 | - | CSVDWGSGSGANVLTF | TGCAGCGTTGATTGGGGCTCAGGGTCTGGGGCCAACGTCCTGACTTTC
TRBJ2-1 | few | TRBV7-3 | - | CASSASGNNEQFF | TGTGCCAGCAGCGCAAGCGGAAACAATGAGCAGTTCTTC